The sequence of this TCR beta chain was determined in a study of blood T cell repertoires in COVID-19. The CDR3 sequence is 16 residues long. After removal of 2 bases from V and 1 base from J, the junction contained 7 bases not matched to a gene. Germline CDR1 and CDR2: MNHEY and SVGEGT. Clones were read by immunoSEQ multiplex PCR, and TCRdb kept only the in-frame ones, dropping some. This table holds some 88,000 clones, less than 90% found once. V gene TRBV6-2 or TRBV6-3 combines with J gene TRBJ2-5; 7 nucleotides agree with TRBD2. Sequenced: peripheral blood. The source is a man in his sixties with acute or convalescent COVID-19. CDR3 protein: CASSYVPQRGQETQYF. The CDR3, as DNA: TGTGCCAGCAGTTACGTCCCACAGCGGGGCCAAGAGACCCAGTACTTC.